These 27 T cell receptor beta chains originate from one sample sequenced in a study of blood T cell repertoires in COVID-19. Produced via immunoSEQ multiplex PCR; TCRdb's table is partial and in-frame only. The sample carries about 250,000 clones, over 75% recorded once. Material: PBMCs or T cells enriched from blood (not recorded which). The receptors were gathered from a woman aged 45-59 years with acute COVID-19.

CDR3 nucleotide sequence: TGTGCCAGTACCCCGGACCCTGGGGCGAATCAGCCCCAGCATTTT. Translating it yields CASTPDPGANQPQHF. The chain is built from TRBV19 and TRBJ1-5, with D perhaps TRBD1 (5 bases). V was trimmed by 7 bases and J by 4 bases, leaving 17 bases between them. The CDR3 is 15 residues long. Germline V gives CDR1 LNHDA, CDR2 SQIVND (reference sequence).

This rearrangement joins TRBV19 to TRBJ1-2, with TRBD1 as a possible D gene (5 bases). The CDR3 is 14 amino acids. Germline CDR1 reads LNHDA; CDR2 reads SQIVND (reference sequence). V was clipped by 5 bases and J by 7 bases, with 17 bases between them. The chain's CDR3 is CASSSGQGSGGYTF. For the CDR3, the DNA is TGTGCCAGTAGTTCAGGCCAGGGAAGTGGTGGCTACACCTTC.

This chain connects TRBV4-2 to TRBJ1-1; 7 bases are shared with TRBD1. From germline, CDR1 is LGHNA and CDR2 YNFKEQ. CDR3 length: 15 residues. J lost 0 bases, V lost 0 bases, and 1 base had no gene match. The CDR3 protein is CASSQETGMNTEAFF. The CDR3 DNA is TGTGCCAGCAGCCAAGAGACAGGGATGAACACTGAAGCTTTCTTT.

This chain uses TRBV10-3 with TRBJ2-3; 11 nucleotides align to TRBD2. Looked up from germline, CDR1 is ENHRY and CDR2 is SYGVKD. V dropped 4 bases and J dropped 1; count of bases not matched to a gene: 4. There are 16 residues in the CDR3. The chain's CDR3 is CAISGLAGGRTDTQYF. DNA for the CDR3: TGTGCCATCAGTGGTCTAGCGGGGGGACGCACAGATACGCAGTATTTT.

The chain joins TRBV7-8 to TRBJ1-5; 8 bases agree with TRBD1. V was pared by 3 bases and J by 7 bases, with 5 bases of the junction left unmatched. CDR3 length equals 14 residues. The germline V gene has CDR1 SGHVS and CDR2 FQNEAQ. CDR3 DNA: TGTGCCAGCAGCTTGACAGGGGTGGAGCAGCCCCAGCATTTT. This translates into CASSLTGVEQPQHF.

The CDR3 nucleotides are TGTGCCAGCAGCCAAGGTGGGACAGGGCCCCCAACCCTCCACTTT. Residues: CASSQGGTGPPTLHF. This sequence joins TRBV3-1 (or the pseudogene TRBV3-2) and TRBJ1-6; 9 bases agree with TRBD1. J gave up 14 bases and V 1 base, and 9 bases lay outside the gene matches. Per germline, CDR1 LGHDT and CDR2 YNNKEL (reference sequence). The CDR3 has 15 residues.

The rearrangement links TRBV6-5 to TRBJ1-1, with D tentatively TRBD1 (5 bases). In germline, CDR1 is MNHEY, CDR2 SVGAGI. The CDR3 spans 15 residues. V was clipped by 4 bases and J by 0 bases, with 12 bases between them. The CDR3 is CASSSGHSVNTEAFF. DNA of the CDR3: TGTGCCAGCAGTTCTGGACATTCCGTGAACACTGAAGCTTTCTTT.

This clone has just one count. The chain joins TRBV19 to TRBJ1-3; 7 bases match TRBD1. The CDR3 is 14 residues long. From germline, CDR1 is LNHDA and CDR2 SQIVND (reference sequence). V shed 6 bases and J 7 bases; nucleotides not matched to a gene: 9. The CDR3 DNA reads as TGTGCCAGTAGCATACAGGGGATCGCGAACACCATATATTTT. This translates into CASSIQGIANTIYF.

V gene TRBV2 combines with J gene TRBJ1-3; a weak D match, TRBD1 (6 bases). With 5 bases removed from V and 0 bases from J, the gap between germline ends came to 11 bases. CDR1 and CDR2 (germline): SNHLY, FYNNEI. The CDR3 extends over 15 amino acids. CDR3 sequence: CASSRDTRSGNTIYF. The CDR3 nucleotides are TGTGCCAGCAGTAGGGACACACGCTCTGGAAACACCATATATTTT.

The chain links TRBV4-1 to TRBJ1-2; a possible D gene is TRBD1 (5 bases). Germline lookup yields CDR1 MGHRA and CDR2 YSYEKL. This CDR3 spans 15 amino acids. V lost 3 bases and J 4 bases, leaving 15 bases between the germline ends. The DNA for the CDR3 is TGCGCCAGCAGCCATTTTGTCCAGGACACCTATGGCTACACCTTC. It codes for CASSHFVQDTYGYTF.

The chain's CDR3 is CASSLVIGEGTALSSYNEQFF. CDR3 bases: TGTGCCAGCAGCTTAGTAATTGGAGAGGGGACAGCACTAAGTTCCTACAATGAGCAGTTCTTC. The V and J genes are TRBV7-6 and TRBJ2-1, with 7 positions matching TRBD1. From germline, CDR1 is SGHVS and CDR2 FNYEAQ. V lost 1 base to trimming and J lost 1 base; unmatched junction nucleotides: 19. The CDR3 length is 21 residues. The full variable domain, completed using reference TRBV7-6 and TRBJ2-1, is GAGVSQSPRYKVTKRGQDVALRCDPISGHVSLYWYRQALGQGPEFLTYFNYEAQQDKSGLPNDRFSAERPEGSISTLTIQRTEQRDSAMYRCASSLVIGEGTALSSYNEQFFGPGTRLTVL.

J is TRBJ2-2 and V is TRBV30; TRBD2 matches at 8 bases. The V and J ends lost 3 bases and 8 bases, in that order; junction bases with no gene match: 5. Germline V gene lookup returns CDR1 GTSNPN and CDR2 SVGIG (reference sequence). This CDR3 has 13 residues. CDR3: CAWRYPSGGELFF. CDR3 sequence (DNA): TGTGCCTGGAGGTATCCTAGCGGGGGGGAGCTGTTTTTT.

A single count supports this clone. The chain links TRBV9 to TRBJ1-5; D gene unclear. Germline loops: CDR1 SGDLS, CDR2 YYNGEE. The V gene lost 2 bases and the J gene lost 3 bases, with 6 bases spanning the gap. CDR3 length: 13 amino acids. CDR3 in DNA: TGTGCCAGCAGCGTTCGTCCCAATCAGCCCCAGCATTTT. Translated: CASSVRPNQPQHF.

The genes are TRBV4-1 and TRBJ1-5, with 10 bases fitting TRBD1. This CDR3 contains 18 residues. V trimming: 5 bases; J trimming: 5 bases; junction bases outside the gene matches: 15. Per the germline V gene, CDR1 is MGHRA and CDR2 is YSYEKL. The CDR3 sequence: CASSSSASTGGPYQPQHF. CDR3 sequence (DNA): TGCGCCAGCAGCTCCTCGGCCTCGACAGGGGGCCCCTATCAGCCCCAGCATTTT.

CDR3 DNA: TGCGCCAGCAGCCTGGACAGCGCCGGGGGGTATGGCTACACCTTC. As protein: CASSLDSAGGYGYTF. The rearrangement uses TRBV4-3 and TRBJ1-2, with D perhaps matching TRBD1 (6 bases). Per the germline V gene, CDR1 is LGHNA and CDR2 is YSLEER. The CDR3 length is 15 residues. V shed 4 bases and J shed 5 bases, with 17 bases lying between them.

V gene TRBV5-6 combines with J gene TRBJ1-1; D is unresolved. Germline loops: CDR1 SGHDT, CDR2 YYEEEE. The CDR3 extends over 16 amino acids. V gave up 0 bases and J gave up 0 bases, with 12 bases separating them. CDR3 residues: CASSLAGGMMNTEAFF. DNA of the CDR3: TGTGCCAGCAGCTTGGCAGGAGGTATGATGAACACTGAAGCTTTCTTT. The whole variable domain, filled in from reference TRBV5-6 and TRBJ1-1, reads DAGVTQSPTHLIKTRGQQVTLRCSPKSGHDTVSWYQQALGQGPQFIFQYYEEEERQRGNFPDRFSGHQFPNYSSELNVNALLLGDSALYLCASSLAGGMMNTEAFFGQGTRLTVV.

This clone was detected only once. V usage is TRBV30 and J usage is TRBJ1-2, with 12 bases aligning to TRBD1. CDR1 and CDR2 from the germline V gene are GTSNPN and SVGIG (reference sequence). There are 16 residues in the CDR3. The ends lost 3 bases at V and 7 bases at J; junction bases unmatched: 12. CDR3 coding DNA: TGTGCCTGGAGCACCGGGACAGGGGGCGCGTTAGGTGGCTACACCTTC. It translates to CAWSTGTGGALGGYTF.

The chain couples TRBV27 to TRBJ2-7, with D possibly TRBD2 on 5 matching bases. Germline assignment: CDR1 MNHEY and CDR2 SMNVEV (reference sequence). V lost 2 bases, J lost 0 bases, and 8 bases lay in between. CDR3 size: 14 residues. CDR3 in amino acids: CASSLQGSSYEQYF. The DNA for the CDR3 is TGTGCCAGCAGTTTACAAGGGAGCTCCTACGAGCAGTACTTC.

The chain couples TRBV30 to TRBJ1-6; 9 bases fit TRBD1. Unmatched junction bases numbered 6, after V lost 5 bases and J lost 10 bases. There are 13 residues in the CDR3. Germline V gene lookup returns CDR1 GTSNPN and CDR2 SVGIG (reference sequence). This CDR3 reads CAWGTGYASPLHF. The CDR3 DNA is TGTGCCTGGGGGACAGGGTACGCATCACCCCTCCACTTT.

J is TRBJ1-1 and V is TRBV5-6; D gene ambiguous. The ends were cut back, 5 bases at V and 1 base at J, with 12 bases in the middle. This CDR3 contains 14 residues. Germline values: CDR1 SGHDT, CDR2 YYEEEE. CDR3 nucleotide sequence: TGTGCCAGCAGACGAACCCCGGGGAACACTGAAGCTTTCTTT. Translation: CASRRTPGNTEAFF.

The V gene is TRBV6-2 or TRBV6-3, the J gene TRBJ1-2; D is unclear. V was clipped by 5 bases and J by 4 bases, with 20 bases between them. The CDR3 runs 16 residues. Germline-derived CDR1 and CDR2 are MNHEY and SVGEGT. CDR3 protein: CASSQPQPPTPYGYTF. In DNA form, the CDR3 reads TGTGCCAGCAGTCAACCACAGCCCCCTACGCCCTATGGCTACACCTTC.

The V and J genes are TRBV7-2 and TRBJ1-1; 8 nucleotides match TRBD1. Looked up from germline, CDR1 is SGHTA and CDR2 is FQGNSA. V trimming: 5 bases; J trimming: 0 bases; junction bases outside the gene matches: 5. There are 15 residues in the CDR3. Here the CDR3 reads CASSARQGMNTEAFF. For the CDR3, the DNA is TGTGCCAGCAGCGCCAGACAGGGGATGAACACTGAAGCTTTCTTT.

The chain joins TRBV20-1 to TRBJ2-7; D is ambiguous. V was shortened by 5 bases and J by 6 bases, with 11 bases between the two germline ends. The CDR3 covers 11 residues. CDR1 DFQATT and CDR2 SNEGSKA come from the germline V gene (reference sequence). The CDR3 coding sequence is TGCAGTGCTCCTATCGCTGGCGAGCAGTACTTC. Translated: CSAPIAGEQYF.

This clone was seen only once. The genes are TRBV5-4 and TRBJ2-3; 8 bases match TRBD2. Losses at the gene ends were 4 bases for V and 2 bases for J; bases not matched to a gene: 9. From germline, CDR1 is SGHNT and CDR2 YYREEE (reference sequence). The CDR3 runs 16 residues. The CDR3 protein is CASSPSGGYYTDTQYF. The CDR3 DNA follows: TGTGCCAGCAGCCCGAGCGGGGGATACTACACAGATACGCAGTATTTT.

The chain carries TRBV20-1 and TRBJ2-1; 14 bases fit TRBD2. With 3 bases clipped from V and 7 bases from J, the junction kept 11 bases outside the gene matches. The CDR3 loop spans 17 amino acids. Per germline, CDR1 DFQATT and CDR2 SNEGSKA (reference sequence). CDR3 loop: CSASVTSGGAWGNEQFF. The CDR3 DNA sequence: TGCAGTGCTAGTGTGACTAGCGGGGGGGCCTGGGGGAATGAGCAGTTCTTC.

The chain combines TRBV3-1 (or the pseudogene TRBV3-2) with TRBJ1-1, with TRBD1 matching 7 bases. The CDR3 extends over 15 amino acids. Germline lookup yields CDR1 LGHDT and CDR2 YNNKEL (reference sequence). Trimming at V came to 7 bases and at J to 0 bases, leaving 8 bases not matched to a gene. CDR3 sequence reads: CASINGDSLNTEAFF. In nucleotides, the CDR3 is TGTGCCAGCATAAACGGGGACAGCTTGAACACTGAAGCTTTCTTT.

This sequence joins TRBV6-4 and TRBJ2-1, with TRBD1 matching 8 bases. The CDR3 is 15 amino acids. Per the germline V gene, CDR1 is MRHNA and CDR2 is SNTAGT. Trimming at V came to 6 bases and at J to 1 base, leaving 5 bases not matched to a gene. The CDR3 DNA follows: TGTGCCAGCAGACTACAGGGGGAGTCCTACAATGAGCAGTTCTTC. Its protein is CASRLQGESYNEQFF.